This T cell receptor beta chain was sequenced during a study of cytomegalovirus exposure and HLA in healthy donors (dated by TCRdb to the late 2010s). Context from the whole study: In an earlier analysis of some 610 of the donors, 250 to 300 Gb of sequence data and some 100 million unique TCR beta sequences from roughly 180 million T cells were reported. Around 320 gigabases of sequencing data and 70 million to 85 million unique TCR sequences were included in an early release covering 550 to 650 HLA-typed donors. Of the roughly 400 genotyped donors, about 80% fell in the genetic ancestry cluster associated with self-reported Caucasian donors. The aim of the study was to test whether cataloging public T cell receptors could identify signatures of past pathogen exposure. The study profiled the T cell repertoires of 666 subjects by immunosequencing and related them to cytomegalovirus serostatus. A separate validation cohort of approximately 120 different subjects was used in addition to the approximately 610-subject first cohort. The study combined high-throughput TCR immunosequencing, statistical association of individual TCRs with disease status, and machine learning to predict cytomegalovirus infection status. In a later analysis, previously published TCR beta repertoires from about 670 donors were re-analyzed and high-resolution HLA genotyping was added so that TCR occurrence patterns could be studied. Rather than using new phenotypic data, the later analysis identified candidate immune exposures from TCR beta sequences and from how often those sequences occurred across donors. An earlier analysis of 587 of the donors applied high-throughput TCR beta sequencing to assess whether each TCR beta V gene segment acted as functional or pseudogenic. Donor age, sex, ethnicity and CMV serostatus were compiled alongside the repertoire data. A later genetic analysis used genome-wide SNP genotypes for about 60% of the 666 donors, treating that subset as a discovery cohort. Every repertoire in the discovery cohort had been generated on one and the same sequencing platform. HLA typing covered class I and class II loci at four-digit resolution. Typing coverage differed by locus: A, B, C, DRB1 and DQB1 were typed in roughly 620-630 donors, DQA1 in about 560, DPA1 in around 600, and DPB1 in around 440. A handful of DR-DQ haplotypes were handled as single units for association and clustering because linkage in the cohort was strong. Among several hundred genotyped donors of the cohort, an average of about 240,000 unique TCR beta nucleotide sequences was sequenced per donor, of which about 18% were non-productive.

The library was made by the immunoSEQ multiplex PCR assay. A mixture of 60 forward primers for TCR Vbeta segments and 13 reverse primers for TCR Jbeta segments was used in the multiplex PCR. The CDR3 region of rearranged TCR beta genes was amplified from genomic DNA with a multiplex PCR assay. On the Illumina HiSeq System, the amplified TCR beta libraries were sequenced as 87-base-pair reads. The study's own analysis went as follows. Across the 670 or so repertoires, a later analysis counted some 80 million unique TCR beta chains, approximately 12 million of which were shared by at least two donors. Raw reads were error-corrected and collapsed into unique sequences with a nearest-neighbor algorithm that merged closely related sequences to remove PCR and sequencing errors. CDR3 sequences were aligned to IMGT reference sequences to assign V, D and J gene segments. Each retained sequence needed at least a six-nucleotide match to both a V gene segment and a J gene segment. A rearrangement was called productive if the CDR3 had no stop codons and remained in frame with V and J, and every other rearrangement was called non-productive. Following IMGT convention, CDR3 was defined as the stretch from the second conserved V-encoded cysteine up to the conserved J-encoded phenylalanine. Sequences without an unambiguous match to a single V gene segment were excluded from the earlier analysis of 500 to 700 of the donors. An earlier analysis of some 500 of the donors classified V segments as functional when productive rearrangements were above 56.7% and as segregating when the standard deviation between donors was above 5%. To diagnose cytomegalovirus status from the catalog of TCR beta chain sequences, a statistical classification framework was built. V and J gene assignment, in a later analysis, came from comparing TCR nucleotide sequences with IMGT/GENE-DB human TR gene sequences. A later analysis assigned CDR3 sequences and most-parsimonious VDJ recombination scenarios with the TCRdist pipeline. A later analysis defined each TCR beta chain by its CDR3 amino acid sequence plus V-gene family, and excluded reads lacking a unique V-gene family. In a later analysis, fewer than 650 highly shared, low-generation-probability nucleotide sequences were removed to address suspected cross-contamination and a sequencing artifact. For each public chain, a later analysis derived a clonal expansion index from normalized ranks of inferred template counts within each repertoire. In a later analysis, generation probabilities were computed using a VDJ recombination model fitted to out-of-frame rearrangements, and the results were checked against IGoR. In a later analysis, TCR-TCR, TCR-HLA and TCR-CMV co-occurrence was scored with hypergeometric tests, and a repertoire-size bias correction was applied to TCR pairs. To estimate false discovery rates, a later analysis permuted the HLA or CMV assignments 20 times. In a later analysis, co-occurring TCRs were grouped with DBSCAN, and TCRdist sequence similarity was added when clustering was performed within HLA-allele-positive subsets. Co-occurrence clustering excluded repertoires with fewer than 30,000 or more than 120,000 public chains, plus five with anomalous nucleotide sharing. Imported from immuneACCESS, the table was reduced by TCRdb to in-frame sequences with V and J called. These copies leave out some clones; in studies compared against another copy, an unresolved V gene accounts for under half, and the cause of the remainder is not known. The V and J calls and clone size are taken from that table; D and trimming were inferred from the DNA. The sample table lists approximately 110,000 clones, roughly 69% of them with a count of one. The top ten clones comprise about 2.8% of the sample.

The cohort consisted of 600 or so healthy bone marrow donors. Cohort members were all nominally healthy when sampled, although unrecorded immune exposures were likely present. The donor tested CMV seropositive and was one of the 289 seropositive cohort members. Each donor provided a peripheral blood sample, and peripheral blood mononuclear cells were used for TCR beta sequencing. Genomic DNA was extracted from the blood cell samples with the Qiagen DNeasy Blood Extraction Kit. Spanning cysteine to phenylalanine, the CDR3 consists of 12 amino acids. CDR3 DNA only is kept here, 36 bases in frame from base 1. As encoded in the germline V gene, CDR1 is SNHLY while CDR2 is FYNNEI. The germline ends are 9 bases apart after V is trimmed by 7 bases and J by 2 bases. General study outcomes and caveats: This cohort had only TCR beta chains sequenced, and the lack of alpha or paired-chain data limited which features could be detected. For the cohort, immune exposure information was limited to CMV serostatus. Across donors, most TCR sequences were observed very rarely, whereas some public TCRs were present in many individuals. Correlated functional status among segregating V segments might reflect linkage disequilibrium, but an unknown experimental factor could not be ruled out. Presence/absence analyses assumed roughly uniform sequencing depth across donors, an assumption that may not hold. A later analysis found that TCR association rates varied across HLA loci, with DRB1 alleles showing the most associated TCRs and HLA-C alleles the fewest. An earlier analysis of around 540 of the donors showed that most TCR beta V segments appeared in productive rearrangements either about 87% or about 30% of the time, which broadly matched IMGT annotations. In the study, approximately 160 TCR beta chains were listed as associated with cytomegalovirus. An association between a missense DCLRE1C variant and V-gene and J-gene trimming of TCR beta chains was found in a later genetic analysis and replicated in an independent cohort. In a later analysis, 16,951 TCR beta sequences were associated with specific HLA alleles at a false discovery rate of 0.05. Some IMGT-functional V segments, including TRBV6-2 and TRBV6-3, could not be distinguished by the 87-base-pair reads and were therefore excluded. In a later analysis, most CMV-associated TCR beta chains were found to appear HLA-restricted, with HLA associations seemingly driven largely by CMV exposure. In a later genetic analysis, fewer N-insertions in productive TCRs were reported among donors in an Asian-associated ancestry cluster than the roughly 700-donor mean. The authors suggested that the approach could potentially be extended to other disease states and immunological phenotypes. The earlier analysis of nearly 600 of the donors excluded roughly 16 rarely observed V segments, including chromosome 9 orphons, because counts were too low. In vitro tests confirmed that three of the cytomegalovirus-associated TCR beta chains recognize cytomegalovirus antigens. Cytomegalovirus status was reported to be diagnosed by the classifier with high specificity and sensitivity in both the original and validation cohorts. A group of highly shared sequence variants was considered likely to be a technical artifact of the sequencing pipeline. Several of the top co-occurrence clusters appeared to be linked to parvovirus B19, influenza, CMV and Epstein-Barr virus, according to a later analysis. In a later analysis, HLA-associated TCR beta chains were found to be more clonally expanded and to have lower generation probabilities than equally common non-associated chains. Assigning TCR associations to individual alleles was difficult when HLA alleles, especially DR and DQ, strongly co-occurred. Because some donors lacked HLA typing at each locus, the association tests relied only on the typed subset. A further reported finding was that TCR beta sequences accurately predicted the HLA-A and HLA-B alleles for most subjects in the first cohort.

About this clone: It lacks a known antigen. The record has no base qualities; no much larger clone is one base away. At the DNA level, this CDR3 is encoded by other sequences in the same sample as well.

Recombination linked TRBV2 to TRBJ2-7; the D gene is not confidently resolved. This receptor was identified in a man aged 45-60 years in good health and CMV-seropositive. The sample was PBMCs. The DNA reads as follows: TGTGCCAGCAAACCTAGAGCCTACGAGCAGTACTTC. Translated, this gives CASKPRAYEQYF.